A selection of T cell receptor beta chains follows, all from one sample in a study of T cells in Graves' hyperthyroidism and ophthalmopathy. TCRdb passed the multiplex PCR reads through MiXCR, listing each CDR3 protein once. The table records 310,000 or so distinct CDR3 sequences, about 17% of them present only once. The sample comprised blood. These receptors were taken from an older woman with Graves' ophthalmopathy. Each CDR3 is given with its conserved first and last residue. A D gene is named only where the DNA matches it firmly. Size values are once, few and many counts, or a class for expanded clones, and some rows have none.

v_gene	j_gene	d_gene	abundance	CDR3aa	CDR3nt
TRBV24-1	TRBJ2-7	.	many	CATSDPITYEQYF	TGTGCCACCAGTGACCCCATTACCTACGAGCAGTACTTC
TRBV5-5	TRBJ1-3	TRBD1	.	CASSLVTGTGNTIYF	TGTGCCAGCAGCTTGGTGACAGGGACTGGAAACACCATATATTTT
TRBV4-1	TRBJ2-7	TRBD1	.	CASSQRTGPYEQYF	TGCGCCAGCAGCCAGAGGACAGGTCCCTACGAGCAGTACTTC
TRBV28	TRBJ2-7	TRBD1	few	CASSSGTGYEQYF	TGTGCCAGCAGTTCCGGGACAGGGTACGAGCAGTACTTC
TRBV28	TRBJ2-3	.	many	CASSPLRAGPRDTQYF	TGTGCCAGCAGTCCCCTCCGAGCAGGGCCCAGGGATACGCAGTATTTT
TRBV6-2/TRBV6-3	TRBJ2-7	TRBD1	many	CASSETGDIDEQYF	TGTGCCAGCAGTGAGACAGGGGATATCGACGAGCAGTACTTC
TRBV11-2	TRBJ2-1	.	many	CASSPAGGGYNEQFF	TGTGCCAGCAGCCCCGCCGGGGGTGGGTACAATGAGCAGTTCTTC
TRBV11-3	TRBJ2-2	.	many	CASSLGGPTGELFF	TGTGCCAGCAGCTTAGGCGGGCCAACCGGGGAGCTGTTTTTT
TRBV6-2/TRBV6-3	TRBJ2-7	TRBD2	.	CASRKLAGPYEQHF	TGTGCCAGCAGGAAACTAGCGGGCCCCTACGAGCAGCACTTC
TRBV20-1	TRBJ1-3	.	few	CSARDARGNGNAIYF	TGCAGTGCTAGAGATGCAAGGGGGAACGGAAACGCCATATATTTT
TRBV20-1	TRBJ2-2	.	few	CSARDPQSGRFTGELFF	TGCAGTGCTAGAGATCCGCAGTCGGGCAGGTTCACCGGGGAGCTGTTTTTT
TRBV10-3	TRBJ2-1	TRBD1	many	CAIRRDRGTDEQFF	TGTGCCATCAGAAGGGACAGGGGCACGGATGAGCAGTTCTTC
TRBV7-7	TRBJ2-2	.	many	CASSSFRGGSNTGELFF	TGTGCCAGCAGCTCCTTCAGGGGCGGAAGTAACACCGGGGAGCTGTTTTTT
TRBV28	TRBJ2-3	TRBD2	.	CASSTRTSGGLTDTRYF	TGTGCCAGCAGTACCCGGACTAGCGGGGGGCTCACAGATACGCGGTATTTT
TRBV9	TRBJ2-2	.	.	CASSVVGAERVAGELFF	TGTGCCAGCAGCGTAGTAGGAGCGGAGCGGGTGGCCGGGGAGCTGTTTTTT
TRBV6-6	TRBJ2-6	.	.	CASSYKVVQPGSGANVLTF	TGTGCCAGCAGTTACAAAGTAGTGCAGCCTGGCTCTGGGGCCAACGTCCTGACTTTC
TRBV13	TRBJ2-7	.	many	CASSLAGASYEQYF	TGTGCCAGCAGCTTAGCGGGAGCATCCTACGAGCAGTACTTC
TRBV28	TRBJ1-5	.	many	CASSLRGGVNQPQHF	TGTGCCAGCAGTTTACGAGGCGGTGTCAATCAGCCCCAGCATTTT
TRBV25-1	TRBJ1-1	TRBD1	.	CASGTGREAFF	TGTGCCAGCGGGACAGGCCGTGAAGCTTTCTTT
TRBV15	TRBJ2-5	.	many	CATSRDSVAVWETQYF	TGTGCCACCAGCAGAGATTCGGTGGCAGTCTGGGAGACCCAGTACTTC
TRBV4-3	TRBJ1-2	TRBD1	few	CASSPISDREEFYGYTF	TGCGCCAGCAGCCCCATCTCGGACAGGGAGGAGTTCTATGGCTACACCTTC
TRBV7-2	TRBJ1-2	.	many	CASSLESQGSGYTF	TGTGCCAGCAGCTTAGAGAGCCAGGGCTCTGGCTACACCTTC
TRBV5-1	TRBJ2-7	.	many	CASSHQGSNSYEQYF	TGCGCCAGCAGTCATCAGGGTTCAAACTCCTACGAGCAGTACTTC